This note documents a single TCR beta chain sequence. The entry originates in a study of technical replicates of blood from several donors. Assay used: immunoSEQ multiplex PCR; TCRdb lists only in-frame clones, some missing. The sample holds some 74,000 clones, more than 90% seen once. This CDR3 region has 14 residues. The germline V gene has CDR1 LGHNA and CDR2 YSLEER. With 3 bases removed from V and 1 base from J, the gap between germline ends came to 6 bases. This chain links TRBV4-3 with TRBJ2-2; D is unclear. The specimen sequenced was T cells isolated from PBMCs. This clonotype was obtained from a human donor in good health. DNA for the CDR3: TGCGCCAGCAGCCATTTAGAGAACACCGGGGAGCTGTTTTTT. It translates to CASSHLENTGELFF.